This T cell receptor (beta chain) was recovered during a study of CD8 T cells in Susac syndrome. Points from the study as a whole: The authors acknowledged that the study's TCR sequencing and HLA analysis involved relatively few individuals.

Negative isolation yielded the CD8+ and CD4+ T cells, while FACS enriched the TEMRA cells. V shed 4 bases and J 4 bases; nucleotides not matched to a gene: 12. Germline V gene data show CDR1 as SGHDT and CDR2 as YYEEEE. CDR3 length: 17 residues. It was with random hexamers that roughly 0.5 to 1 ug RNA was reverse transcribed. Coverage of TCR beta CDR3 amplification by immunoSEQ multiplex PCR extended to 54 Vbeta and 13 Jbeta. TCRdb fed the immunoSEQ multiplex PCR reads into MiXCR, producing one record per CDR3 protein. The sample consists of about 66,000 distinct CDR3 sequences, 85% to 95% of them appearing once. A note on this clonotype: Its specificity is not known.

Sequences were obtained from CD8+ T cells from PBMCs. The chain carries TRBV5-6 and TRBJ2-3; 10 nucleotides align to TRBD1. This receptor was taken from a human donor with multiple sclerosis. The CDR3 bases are TGTGCCAGCAGCCTCCCCGGGACAGGGGTTTTGTCAGATACGCAGTATTTT. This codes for CASSLPGTGVLSDTQYF.